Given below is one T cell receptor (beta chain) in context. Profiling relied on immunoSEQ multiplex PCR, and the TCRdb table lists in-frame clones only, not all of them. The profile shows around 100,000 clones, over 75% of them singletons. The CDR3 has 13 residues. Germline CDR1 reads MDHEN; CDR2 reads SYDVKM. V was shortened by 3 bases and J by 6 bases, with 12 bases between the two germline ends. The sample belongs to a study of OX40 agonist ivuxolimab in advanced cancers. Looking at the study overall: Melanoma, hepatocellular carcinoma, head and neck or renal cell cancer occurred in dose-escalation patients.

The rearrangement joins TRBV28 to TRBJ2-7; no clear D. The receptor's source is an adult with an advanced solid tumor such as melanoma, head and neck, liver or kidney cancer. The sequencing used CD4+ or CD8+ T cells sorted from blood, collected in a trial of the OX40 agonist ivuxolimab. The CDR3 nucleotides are TGTGCCAGCAGTTTCTCTGGTCTGATCGAGCAGTACTTC. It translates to CASSFSGLIEQYF. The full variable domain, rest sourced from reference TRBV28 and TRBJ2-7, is DVKVTQSSRYLVKRTGEKVFLECVQDMDHENMFWYRQDPGLGLRLIYFSYDVKMKEKGDIPEGYSVSREKKERFSLILESASTNQTSMYLCASSFSGLIEQYFGPGTRLTVT.